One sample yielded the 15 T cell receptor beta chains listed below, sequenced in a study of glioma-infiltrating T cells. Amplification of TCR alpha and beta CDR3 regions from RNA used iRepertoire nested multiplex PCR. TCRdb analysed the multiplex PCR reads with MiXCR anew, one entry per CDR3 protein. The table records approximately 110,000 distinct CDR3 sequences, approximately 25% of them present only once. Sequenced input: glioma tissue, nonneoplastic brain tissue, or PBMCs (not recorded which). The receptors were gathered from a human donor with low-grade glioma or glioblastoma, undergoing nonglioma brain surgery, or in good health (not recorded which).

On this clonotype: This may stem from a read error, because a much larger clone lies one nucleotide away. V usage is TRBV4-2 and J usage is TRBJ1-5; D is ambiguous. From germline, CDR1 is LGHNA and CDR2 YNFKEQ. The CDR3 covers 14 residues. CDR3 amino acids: CASNQGGSNQPQHF. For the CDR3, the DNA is TGTGCCAGCAACCAAGGAGGAAGCAATCAGCCCCAGCATTTT.

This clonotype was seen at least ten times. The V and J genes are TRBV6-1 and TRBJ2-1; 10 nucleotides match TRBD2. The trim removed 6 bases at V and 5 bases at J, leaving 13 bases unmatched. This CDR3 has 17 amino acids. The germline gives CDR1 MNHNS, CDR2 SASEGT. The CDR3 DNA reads TGTGCCAGCAGCTCAATTAGCGGGAGGTTGATAAACAATGAGCAGTTCTTC. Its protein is CASSSISGRLINNEQFF.

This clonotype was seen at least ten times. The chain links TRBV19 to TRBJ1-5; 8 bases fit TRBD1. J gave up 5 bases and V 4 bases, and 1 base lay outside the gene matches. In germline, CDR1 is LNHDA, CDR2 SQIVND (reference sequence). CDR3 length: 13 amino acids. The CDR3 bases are TGTGCCAGTAGTACACAGGGGGATCAGCCCCAGCATTTT. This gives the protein CASSTQGDQPQHF.

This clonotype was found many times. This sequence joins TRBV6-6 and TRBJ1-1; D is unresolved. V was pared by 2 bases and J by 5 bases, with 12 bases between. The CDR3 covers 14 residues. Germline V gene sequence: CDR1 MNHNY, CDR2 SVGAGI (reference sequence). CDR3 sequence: CASSYGPRRTEAFF. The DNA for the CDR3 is TGTGCCAGCAGTTACGGGCCCAGGAGGACTGAAGCTTTCTTT.

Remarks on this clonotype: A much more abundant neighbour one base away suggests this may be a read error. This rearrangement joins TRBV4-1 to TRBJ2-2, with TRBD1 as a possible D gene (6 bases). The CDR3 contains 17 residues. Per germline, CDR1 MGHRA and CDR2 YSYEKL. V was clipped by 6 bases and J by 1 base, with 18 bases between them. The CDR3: CASRRYSGAVNTGELFF. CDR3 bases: TGCGCCAGCAGGCGGTACTCAGGGGCCGTGAACACCGGGGAGCTGTTTTTT.

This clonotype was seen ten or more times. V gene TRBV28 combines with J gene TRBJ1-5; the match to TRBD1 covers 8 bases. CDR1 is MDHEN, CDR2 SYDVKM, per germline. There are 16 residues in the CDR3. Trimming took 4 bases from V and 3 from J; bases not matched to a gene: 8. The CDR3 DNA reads TGTGCCAGCAGTTCACAGGGGGAGCATACCAATCAGCCCCAGCATTTT. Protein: CASSSQGEHTNQPQHF.

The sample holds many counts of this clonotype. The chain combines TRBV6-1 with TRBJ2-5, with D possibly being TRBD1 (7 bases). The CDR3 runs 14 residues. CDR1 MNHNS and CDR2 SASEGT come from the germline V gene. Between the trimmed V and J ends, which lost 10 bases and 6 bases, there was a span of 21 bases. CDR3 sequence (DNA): TGTGCCACCCACGGGGGACAGCCAGAGAAGACCCAGTACTTC. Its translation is CATHGGQPEKTQYF.

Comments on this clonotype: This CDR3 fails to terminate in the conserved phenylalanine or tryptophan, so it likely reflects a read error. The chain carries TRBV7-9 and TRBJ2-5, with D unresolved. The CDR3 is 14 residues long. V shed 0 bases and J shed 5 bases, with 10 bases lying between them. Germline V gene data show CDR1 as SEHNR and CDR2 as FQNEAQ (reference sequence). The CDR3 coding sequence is TGTGCCAGCAGCTTAGCTTTTCTCGACGAGACCCAGTACCTC. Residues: CASSLAFLDETQYL.

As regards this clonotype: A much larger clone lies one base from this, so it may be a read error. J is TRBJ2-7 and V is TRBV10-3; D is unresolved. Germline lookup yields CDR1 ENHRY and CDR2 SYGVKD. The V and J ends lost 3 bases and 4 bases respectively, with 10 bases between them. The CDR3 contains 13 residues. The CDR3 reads CAISEVGDYEQYF. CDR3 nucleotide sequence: TGTGCCATCAGTGAAGTAGGCGATTACGAGCAGTACTTC.

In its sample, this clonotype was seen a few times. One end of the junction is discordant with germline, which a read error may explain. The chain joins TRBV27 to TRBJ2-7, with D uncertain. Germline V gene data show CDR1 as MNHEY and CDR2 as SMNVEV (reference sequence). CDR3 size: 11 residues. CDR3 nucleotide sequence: TGTGCCAGCAGTTTACTTAACGAGCAGTATTTC. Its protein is CASSLLNEQYF.

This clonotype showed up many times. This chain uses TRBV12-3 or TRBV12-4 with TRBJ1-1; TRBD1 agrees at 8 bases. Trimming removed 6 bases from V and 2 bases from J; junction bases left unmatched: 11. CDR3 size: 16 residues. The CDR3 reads CASRSTAGTGNTEAFF. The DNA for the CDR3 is TGTGCCAGCAGGAGTACCGCCGGGACAGGCAACACTGAAGCTTTCTTT.

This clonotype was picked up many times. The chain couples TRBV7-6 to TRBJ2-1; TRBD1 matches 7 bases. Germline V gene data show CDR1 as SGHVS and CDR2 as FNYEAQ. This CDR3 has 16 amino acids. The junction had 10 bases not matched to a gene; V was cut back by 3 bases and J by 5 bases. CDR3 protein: CASSLGWTGSNNEQFF. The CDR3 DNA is TGTGCCAGCAGCTTGGGTTGGACAGGATCTAACAATGAGCAGTTCTTC.

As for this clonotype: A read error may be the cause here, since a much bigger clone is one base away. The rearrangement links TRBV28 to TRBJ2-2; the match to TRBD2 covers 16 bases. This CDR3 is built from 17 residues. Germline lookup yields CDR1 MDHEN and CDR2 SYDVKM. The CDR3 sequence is CDSSLWGLAGGPGELFF. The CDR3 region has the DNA TGTGACAGCAGTTTATGGGGACTAGCGGGAGGGCCCGGGGAGCTGTTTTTT.

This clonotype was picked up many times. CDR3 amino acids: CASSESVGPDTQYF. The CDR3 DNA sequence: TGTGCCAGCAGTGAATCTGTGGGTCCAGATACGCAGTATTTT. J is TRBJ2-3 and V is TRBV25-1; D is undetermined. Trimming removed 1 base from V and 4 bases from J, with 9 bases in between. The CDR3 totals 14 residues. Germline V gives CDR1 MGHDK, CDR2 SYGVNS.

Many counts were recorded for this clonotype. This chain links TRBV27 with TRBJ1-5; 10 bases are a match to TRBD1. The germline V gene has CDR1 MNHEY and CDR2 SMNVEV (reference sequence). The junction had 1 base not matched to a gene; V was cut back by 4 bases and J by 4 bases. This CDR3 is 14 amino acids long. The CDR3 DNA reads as TGTGCCAGCAGTTGGACAGGGGGGAATCAGCCCCAGCATTTT. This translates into CASSWTGGNQPQHF.